These 6 T cell receptor beta chains came from one sample sequenced in a study of blood T cell repertoires in COVID-19 (dated by TCRdb to 2019 to 2021). Libraries were constructed by the immunoSEQ multiplex PCR assay. TCRdb took over this immuneACCESS table, retaining in-frame rearrangements with V and J assigned. Such tables are incomplete; in checked studies, under half of the missing clones stem from an unresolved V gene, and the remainder is unexplained. The sample table lists roughly 80,000 clones, 75% to 90% of them with a count of one. 10% to 15% of the sample is held by the ten biggest clonotypes. The sample comprised peripheral blood. These receptors were taken from a human donor in a cohort sampled during active COVID-19.

The chain recombines TRBV6-6 with TRBJ2-7, with D possibly matching TRBD2 (6 bases). Trimming cost V 5 bases and J 7 bases, with 15 bases left between them. CDR1 and CDR2 (germline): MNHNY, SVGAGI (reference sequence). CDR3 length equals 13 residues. The CDR3 here is CASSLTPRGEQYF. The CDR3 coding sequence is TGTGCCAGCAGTCTAACTCCCCGGGGGGAGCAGTACTTC.

In its sample, this clone was seen once. The genes are TRBV5-6 and TRBJ1-3; D is unresolved. Trimming stripped 1 base from V and 0 bases from J, with 8 bases between. Germline V gene lookup returns CDR1 SGHDT and CDR2 YYEEEE. The CDR3 extends over 15 amino acids. The CDR3 sequence: CASSLRGISGNTIYF. For the CDR3, the DNA is TGTGCCAGCAGCTTGAGAGGGATCTCTGGAAACACCATATATTTT.

This clone was detected a few times. The rearrangement joins TRBV5-1 to TRBJ1-5; no clear D. The germline V gene has CDR1 SGHRS and CDR2 YFSETQ. V lost 3 bases to trimming and J lost 2 bases, with 12 bases between them. The CDR3 spans 15 residues. CDR3 nucleotides: TGCGCCAGCAGCTGGGAGGGCGGGGGCAATCAGCCCCAGCATTTT. Encoded protein: CASSWEGGGNQPQHF.

The V call is TRBV6-1, the J call TRBJ1-1, with a weak D call TRBD1 (5 bases). Deletions cut 4 bases from V and 0 bases from J, with 15 bases between. This CDR3 spans 16 amino acids. Germline loops: CDR1 MNHNS, CDR2 SASEGT. CDR3 loop: CASSVQGSQLNTEAFF. CDR3 coding DNA: TGTGCCAGCAGTGTCCAGGGAAGTCAACTGAACACTGAAGCTTTCTTT.

In this sample, this clone turned up once. V gene TRBV3-1 (or the pseudogene TRBV3-2) combines with J gene TRBJ1-5, with D possibly TRBD1 on 5 matching bases. This CDR3 spans 16 amino acids. The V end was cut by 2 bases, the J end by 0 bases, with 11 bases between. CDR1 and CDR2 (germline): LGHDT, YNNKEL (reference sequence). The CDR3 DNA reads TGTGCCAGCAGCCAAAGTGGGGGGTCTAGCAATCAGCCCCAGCATTTT. It is translated as CASSQSGGSSNQPQHF.

CDR3 in DNA: TGTGCCAGCTCACCACCGACTTCTCAGGGCTATCAGCCCCAGCATTTT. Translation: CASSPPTSQGYQPQHF. This chain connects TRBV18 to TRBJ1-5; weak D call: TRBD1 (5 bases). Trimming removed 0 bases at V and 5 bases at J, with 14 bases between. From germline, CDR1 is KGHSH and CDR2 LQKENI. CDR3 length: 16 residues.